The T cell receptor beta chain described here comes from a study of CD8 T cells in ankylosing spondylitis. Findings and caveats of the study: Ankylosing spondylitis blood appeared to carry a characteristic TCR beta motif of 7 or 8 highly homologous variants.

V shed 5 bases, J shed 2 bases, and the junction held 10 bases outside the gene matches. This CDR3 has 18 residues. The germline CDR1 and CDR2 sequences are SGHVS and FNYEAQ. A single record per CDR3 protein comes from TCRdb applying MiXCR to the 5' RACE reads. This table has some 220,000 distinct CDR3 sequences, around 7.9% appearing once. This clonotype was detected only a few times. Its antigen is still unknown. This TCR was sampled from a male donor with ankylosing spondylitis. The gene calls are TRBV7-6 and TRBJ1-4; 11 bases align to TRBD1. Sample: blood, either unsorted or a sorted T cell fraction (not recorded which). CDR3 sequence: CASSPRTGGGKTNEKLFF. CDR3 bases: TGTGCCAGCAGCCCCCGGACAGGGGGCGGGAAGACTAATGAAAAACTGTTTTTT.